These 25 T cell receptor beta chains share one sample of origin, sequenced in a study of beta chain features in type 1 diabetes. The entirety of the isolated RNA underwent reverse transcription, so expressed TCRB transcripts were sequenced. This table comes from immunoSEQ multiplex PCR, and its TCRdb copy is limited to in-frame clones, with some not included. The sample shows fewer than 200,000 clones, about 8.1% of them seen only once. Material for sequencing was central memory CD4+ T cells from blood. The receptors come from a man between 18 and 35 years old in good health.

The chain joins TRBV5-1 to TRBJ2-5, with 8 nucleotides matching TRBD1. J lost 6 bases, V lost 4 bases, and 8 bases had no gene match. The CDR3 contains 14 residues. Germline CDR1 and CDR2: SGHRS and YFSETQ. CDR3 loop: CASSTSTGEKTQYF. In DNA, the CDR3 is TGCGCCAGCAGCACCTCGACAGGGGAGAAGACCCAGTACTTC.

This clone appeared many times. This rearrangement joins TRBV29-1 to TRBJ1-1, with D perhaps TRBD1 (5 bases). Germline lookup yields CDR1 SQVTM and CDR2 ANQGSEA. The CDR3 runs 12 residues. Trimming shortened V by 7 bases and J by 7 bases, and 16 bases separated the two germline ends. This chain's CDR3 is CSACTDSIEAFF. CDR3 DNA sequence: TGCAGCGCCTGTACCGACAGCATTGAAGCTTTCTTT.

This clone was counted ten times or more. The CDR3 region is CASSLETAGDDEQFF. CDR3 DNA: TGTGCCAGCAGCTTAGAAACAGCGGGAGACGATGAGCAGTTCTTC. The gene calls are TRBV7-9 and TRBJ2-1; TRBD2 matches at 8 bases. This CDR3 is 15 amino acids long. With 1 base clipped from V and 8 bases from J, the junction kept 7 bases outside the gene matches. Germline V gene lookup returns CDR1 SEHNR and CDR2 FQNEAQ (reference sequence).

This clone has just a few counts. As DNA, the CDR3 is TGTGCCAGCAGCTCCTTGACTAGGAGTGAGCAGTTCTTC. Translating it yields CASSSLTRSEQFF. The J gene is TRBJ2-1, the V gene TRBV14; D is possibly TRBD2 (6 bases). Germline-derived CDR1 and CDR2 are SGHDN and FVKESK. V dropped 5 bases and J dropped 9 bases, with 14 bases sitting between them. This CDR3 is 13 amino acids long.

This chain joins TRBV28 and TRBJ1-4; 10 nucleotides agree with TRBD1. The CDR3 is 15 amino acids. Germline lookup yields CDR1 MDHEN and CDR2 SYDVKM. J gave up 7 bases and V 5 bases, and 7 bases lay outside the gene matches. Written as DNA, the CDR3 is TGTGCCAGCAGTGAACCGGGACAGGGGAGTGAAAAACTGTTTTTT. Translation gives CASSEPGQGSEKLFF.

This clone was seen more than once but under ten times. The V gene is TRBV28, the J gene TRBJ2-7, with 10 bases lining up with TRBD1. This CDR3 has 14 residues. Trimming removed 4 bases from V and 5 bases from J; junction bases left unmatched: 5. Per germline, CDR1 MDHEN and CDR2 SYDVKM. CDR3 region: CASSSTGGRHEQYF. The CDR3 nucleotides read TGTGCCAGCAGTTCGACAGGGGGCCGACACGAGCAGTACTTC.

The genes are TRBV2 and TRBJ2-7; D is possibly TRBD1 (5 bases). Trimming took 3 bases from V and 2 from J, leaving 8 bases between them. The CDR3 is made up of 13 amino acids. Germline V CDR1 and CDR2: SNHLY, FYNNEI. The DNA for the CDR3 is TGTGCCAGCAGTGATGACAGCACCTACGAGCAGTACTTC. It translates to CASSDDSTYEQYF.

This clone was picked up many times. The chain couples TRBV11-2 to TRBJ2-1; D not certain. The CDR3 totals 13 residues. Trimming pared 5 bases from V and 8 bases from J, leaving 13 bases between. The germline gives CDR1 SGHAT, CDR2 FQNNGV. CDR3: CASSPPYSDEQFF. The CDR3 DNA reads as TGTGCCAGCAGCCCACCGTACTCGGATGAGCAGTTCTTC.

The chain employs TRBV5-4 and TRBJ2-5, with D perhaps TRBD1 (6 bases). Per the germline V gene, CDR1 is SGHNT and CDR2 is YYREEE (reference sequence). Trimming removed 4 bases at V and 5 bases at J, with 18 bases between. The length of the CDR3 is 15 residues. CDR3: CASSQDGRGDETQYF. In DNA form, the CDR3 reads TGTGCCAGCAGCCAAGATGGCAGGGGAGATGAGACCCAGTACTTC.

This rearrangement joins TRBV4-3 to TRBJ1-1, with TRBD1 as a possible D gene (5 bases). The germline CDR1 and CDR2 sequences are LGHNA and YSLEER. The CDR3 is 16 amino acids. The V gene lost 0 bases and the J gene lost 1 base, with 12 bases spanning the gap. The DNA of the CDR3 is TGCGCCAGCAGCCAAGATAGGGGTGGGGCGAACACTGAAGCTTTCTTT. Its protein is CASSQDRGGANTEAFF.

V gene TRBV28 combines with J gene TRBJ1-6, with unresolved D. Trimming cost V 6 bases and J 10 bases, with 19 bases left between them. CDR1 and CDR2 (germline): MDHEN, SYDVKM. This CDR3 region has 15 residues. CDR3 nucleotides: TGTGCCAGCAGCTCCGCGGAAGGCAGAAAATCACCCCTCCACTTT. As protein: CASSSAEGRKSPLHF.

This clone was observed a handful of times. This chain's CDR3 is CASRTTGTGGYEQYF. CDR3 nucleotide sequence: TGTGCCAGCAGAACGACCGGGACAGGGGGGTACGAGCAGTACTTC. The chain has TRBV6-6 and TRBJ2-7, with 11 bases lining up with TRBD1. Germline loops: CDR1 MNHNY, CDR2 SVGAGI (reference sequence). The CDR3 length is 15 residues. V was clipped by 6 bases and J by 4 bases; unmatched bases: 8.

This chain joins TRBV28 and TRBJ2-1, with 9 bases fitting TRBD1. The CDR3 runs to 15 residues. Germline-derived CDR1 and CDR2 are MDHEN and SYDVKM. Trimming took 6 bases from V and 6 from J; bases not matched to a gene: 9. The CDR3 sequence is CASRMTGGVFNEQFF. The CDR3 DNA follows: TGTGCCAGCAGGATGACAGGGGGAGTTTTCAATGAGCAGTTCTTC.

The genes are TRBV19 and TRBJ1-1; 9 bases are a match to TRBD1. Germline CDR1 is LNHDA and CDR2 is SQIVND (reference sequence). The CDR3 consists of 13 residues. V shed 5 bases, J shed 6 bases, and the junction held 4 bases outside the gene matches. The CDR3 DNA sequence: TGTGCCAGTAGTCGGACAGGGGCCTCTGAAGCTTTCTTT. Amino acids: CASSRTGASEAFF.

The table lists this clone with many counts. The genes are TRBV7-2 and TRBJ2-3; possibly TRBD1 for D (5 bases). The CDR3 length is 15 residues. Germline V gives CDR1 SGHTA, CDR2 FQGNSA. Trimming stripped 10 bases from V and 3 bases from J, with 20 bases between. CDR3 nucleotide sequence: TGTGCCACAAGTCCCAGGGTTGTCGTAACAGATACGCAGTATTTT. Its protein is CATSPRVVVTDTQYF.

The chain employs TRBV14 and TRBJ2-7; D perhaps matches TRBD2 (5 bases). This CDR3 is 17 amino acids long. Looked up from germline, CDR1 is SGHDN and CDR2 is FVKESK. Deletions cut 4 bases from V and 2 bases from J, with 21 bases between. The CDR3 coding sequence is TGTGCCAGCAGCCTAAGCGGATTCCCCTTCCTCGCCTACGAGCAGTACTTC. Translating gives CASSLSGFPFLAYEQYF.

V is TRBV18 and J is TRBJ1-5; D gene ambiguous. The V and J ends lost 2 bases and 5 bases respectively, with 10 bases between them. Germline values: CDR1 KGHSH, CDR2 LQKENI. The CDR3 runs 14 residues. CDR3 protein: CASSPRTRDQPQHF. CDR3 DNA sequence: TGTGCCAGCTCACCAAGGACTCGGGATCAGCCCCAGCATTTT.

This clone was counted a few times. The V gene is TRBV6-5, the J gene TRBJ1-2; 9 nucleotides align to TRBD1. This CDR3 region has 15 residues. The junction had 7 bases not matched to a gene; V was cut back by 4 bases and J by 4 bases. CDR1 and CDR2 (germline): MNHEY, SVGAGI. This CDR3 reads CASSSTGGFGYGYTF. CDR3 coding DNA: TGTGCCAGCAGTTCGACAGGGGGGTTCGGCTATGGCTACACCTTC.

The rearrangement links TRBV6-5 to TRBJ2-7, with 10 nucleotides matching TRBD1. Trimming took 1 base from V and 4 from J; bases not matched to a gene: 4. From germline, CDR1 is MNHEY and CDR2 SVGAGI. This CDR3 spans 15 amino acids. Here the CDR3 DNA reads TGTGCCAGCAGTTACTTGGACAGGGGGATTTACGAGCAGTACTTC. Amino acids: CASSYLDRGIYEQYF.

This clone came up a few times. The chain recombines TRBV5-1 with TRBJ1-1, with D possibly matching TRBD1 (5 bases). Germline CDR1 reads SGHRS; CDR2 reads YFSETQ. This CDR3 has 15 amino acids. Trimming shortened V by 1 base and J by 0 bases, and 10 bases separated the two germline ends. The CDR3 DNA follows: TGCGCCAGCAGCTTGCGTCAGGGCGTGAACACTGAAGCTTTCTTT. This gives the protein CASSLRQGVNTEAFF. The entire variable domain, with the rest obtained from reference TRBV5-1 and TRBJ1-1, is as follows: KAGVTQTPRYLIKTRGQQVTLSCSPISGHRSVSWYQQTPGQGLQFLFEYFSETQRNKGNFPGRFSGRQFSNSRSEMNVSTLELGDSALYLCASSLRQGVNTEAFFGQGTRLTVV.

The chain's CDR3 is CASSRNTGYTEAFF. CDR3 bases: TGTGCCAGCAGCCGCAATACAGGGTACACTGAAGCTTTCTTT. The V and J genes are TRBV14 and TRBJ1-1, with D tentatively TRBD1 (6 bases). This CDR3 region has 14 residues. V dropped 4 bases and J dropped 3 bases, with 12 bases sitting between them. CDR1 and CDR2 (germline): SGHDN, FVKESK. The full variable domain, rest sourced from reference TRBV14 and TRBJ1-1, is EAGVTQFPSHSVIEKGQTVTLRCDPISGHDNLYWYRRVMGKEIKFLLHFVKESKQDESGMPNNRFLAERTGGTYSTLKVQPAELEDSGVYFCASSRNTGYTEAFFGQGTRLTVV.

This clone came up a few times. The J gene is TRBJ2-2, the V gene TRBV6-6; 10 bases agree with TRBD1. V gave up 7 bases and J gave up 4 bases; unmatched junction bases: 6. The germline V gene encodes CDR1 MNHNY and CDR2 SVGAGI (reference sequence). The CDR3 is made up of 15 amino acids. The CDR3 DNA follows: TGTGCCAGCACTAGGGGGACAGGGGTCACCGGGGAGCTGTTTTTT. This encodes CASTRGTGVTGELFF.

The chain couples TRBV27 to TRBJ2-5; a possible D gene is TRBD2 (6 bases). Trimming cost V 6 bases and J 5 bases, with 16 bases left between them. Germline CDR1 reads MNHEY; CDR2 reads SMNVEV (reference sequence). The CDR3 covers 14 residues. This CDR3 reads CASSGVAEVETQYF. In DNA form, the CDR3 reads TGTGCCAGCAGCGGCGTAGCGGAGGTCGAGACCCAGTACTTC.

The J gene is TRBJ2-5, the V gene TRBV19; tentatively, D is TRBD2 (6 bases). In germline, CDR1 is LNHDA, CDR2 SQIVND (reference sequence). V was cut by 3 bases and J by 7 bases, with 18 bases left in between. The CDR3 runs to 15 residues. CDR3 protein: CASSMGGETVWTQYF. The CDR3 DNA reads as TGTGCCAGTAGTATGGGGGGAGAAACTGTGTGGACCCAGTACTTC. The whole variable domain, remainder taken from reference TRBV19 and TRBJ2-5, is DGGITQSPKYLFRKEGQNVTLSCEQNLNHDAMYWYRQDPGQGLRLIYYSQIVNDFQKGDIAEGYSVSREKKESFPLTVTSAQKNPTAFYLCASSMGGETVWTQYFGPGTRLLVL.

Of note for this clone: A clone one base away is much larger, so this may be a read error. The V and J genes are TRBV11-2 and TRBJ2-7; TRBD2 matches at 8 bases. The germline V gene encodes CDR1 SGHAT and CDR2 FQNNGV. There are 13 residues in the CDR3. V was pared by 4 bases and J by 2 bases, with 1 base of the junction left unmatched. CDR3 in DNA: TGTGCCAGCAGCTCCGGGGGGGCCTACGAGCAGTACTTC. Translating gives CASSSGGAYEQYF.